Listed below are T cell receptor beta chains from one sample, sequenced in a study of cytomegalovirus exposure and HLA in healthy donors. TCRdb's copy holds only in-frame clones and misses some; the assay was immunoSEQ multiplex PCR. The table has about 110,000 clones, nearly 97% seen once; the top ten hold 0.67%. The source material was PBMCs. Receptors originate from a woman aged 18-35 years in good health and CMV-seronegative. Both conserved end residues are part of each CDR3. Each record gives: J gene, D gene, clone size, V gene, CDR3 length, CDR3 DNA, CDR3 protein. A D gene is named only where the DNA matches it firmly. Some rows mark clone size as missing; the rest say once, few, many or name a class of expanded clone.

TRBJ2-3 | TRBD1 | NA | TRBV28 | 16 | TGTGCCAGCAGTCCCCGTAACAGGGGGGTTACAGATACGCAGTATTTT | CASSPRNRGVTDTQYF
TRBJ1-1 | NA | once | TRBV10-3 | 15 | TGTGCCATCAGTGAGTGGTCTCAGGGTATGACTGAAGCTTTCTTT | CAISEWSQGMTEAFF
TRBJ2-5 | NA | NA | TRBV6-1 | 16 | TGTGCCAGCAGTGACCCGCCGGGACTTGGGGAAGAGACCCAGTACTTC | CASSDPPGLGEETQYF
TRBJ1-4 | NA | NA | TRBV27 | 14 | TGTGCCAGCAACAAGAGGGGGGGGAATGAAAAACTGTTTTTT | CASNKRGGNEKLFF
TRBJ2-1 | NA | once | TRBV6-1 | 12 | TGTGCCAGCAGCAGGCTCGGCAATGAGCAGTTCTTC | CASSRLGNEQFF
TRBJ1-4 | NA | NA | TRBV7-6 | 14 | TGTGCCAGCAGCTTCGGACAGATTAATGAAAAACTGTTTTTT | CASSFGQINEKLFF
TRBJ2-7 | TRBD2 | NA | TRBV27 | 13 | TGTGCCACCCGGAGGGAGGGAGGGTACGAGCAGTACTTC | CATRREGGYEQYF
TRBJ2-1 | TRBD2 | NA | TRBV2 | 14 | TGTGCCAGCAGTGAACTAGCGGGGTACAATGAGCAGTTCTTC | CASSELAGYNEQFF
TRBJ1-6 | NA | NA | TRBV5-6 | 17 | TGTGCCAGCAGCTTGGGTAGGGGTCCCGTCTCTAATTCACCCCTCCACTTT | CASSLGRGPVSNSPLHF
TRBJ1-5 | NA | NA | TRBV4-2 | 17 | TGTGCCAGCAGCCAAGATGGGGGGGGTCACAACAATCAGCCCCAGCATTTT | CASSQDGGGHNNQPQHF
TRBJ2-1 | NA | NA | TRBV6-5 | 12 | TGTGCCAGCAGCCTGAGCGGAGATGAGCAGTTCTTC | CASSLSGDEQFF
TRBJ1-1 | NA | NA | TRBV27 | 17 | TGTGCCAGCAGTTTTATAGCTCTGGGAGATTTGAACACTGAAGCTTTCTTT | CASSFIALGDLNTEAFF
TRBJ2-7 | NA | NA | TRBV4-1 | 14 | TGCGCCAGCAGCCAAGTTCTGGACTTCAACGAGCAGTACTTC | CASSQVLDFNEQYF
TRBJ2-3 | TRBD2 | NA | TRBV4-2 | 17 | TGTGCCAGCAGCCAAGCGGGCGGGGGGGCCATCACAGATACGCAGTATTTT | CASSQAGGGAITDTQYF
TRBJ1-2 | NA | NA | TRBV2 | 15 | TGTGCCAGCAGGGAAGTTGGGCAGCAAGCATTGGGCTACACCTTC | CASREVGQQALGYTF
TRBJ2-1 | TRBD1 | NA | TRBV5-1 | 19 | TGCGCCAGCAGCTTGGCGGCTCGGGACAGGTACGAGTTGTACAATGAGCAGTTCTTC | CASSLAARDRYELYNEQFF
TRBJ1-3 | NA | NA | TRBV10-3 | 18 | TGTGCCATCAGGAGTACAACCTCAAGACATTCCTCTGGAAACACCATATATTTT | CAIRSTTSRHSSGNTIYF
TRBJ2-3 | TRBD2 | NA | TRBV4-2 | 16 | TGTGCCAGCAGCCAAGATCCAGCGGGGGGCCCAGATACGCAGTATTTT | CASSQDPAGGPDTQYF
TRBJ2-2 | TRBD2 | NA | TRBV5-3 | 15 | TGTGCCAGACCCGTTTTTGGGGGGGTTTGCGGGGAGCTGTTTTTT | CARPVFGGVCGELFF
TRBJ2-7 | TRBD1 | few | TRBV5-1 | 13 | TGCGCCAGCTCCACGGGGACAGGCTTCGAGCAGTACTTC | CASSTGTGFEQYF
TRBJ2-1 | TRBD1 | NA | TRBV29-1 | 15 | TGCAGCATGGGCTCCGGGACAGGGATCGTGGATGAGCAGTTCTTC | CSMGSGTGIVDEQFF
TRBJ2-5 | TRBD1 | NA | TRBV29-1 | 12 | TGCAGCGTACGGACAGGGCCAGAGACCCAGTACTTC | CSVRTGPETQYF
TRBJ1-1 | NA | NA | TRBV4-2 | 14 | TGTGCCAGCAGCCAGATGGAGCTTGAGGCAGAAGCTTTCTTT | CASSQMELEAEAFF
TRBJ1-1 | TRBD1 | NA | TRBV4-1 | 17 | TGCGCCAGCAGCCACGCCTTTACAGGGGCTTCGAACACTGAAGCTTTCTTT | CASSHAFTGASNTEAFF
TRBJ1-4 | NA | NA | TRBV5-1 | 17 | TGCGCCAGCAGCTTGGTTGGGGGGGCCGCAACTAATGAAAAACTGTTTTTT | CASSLVGGAATNEKLFF
TRBJ2-3 | TRBD2 | NA | TRBV7-2 | 15 | TGTGCCAGCAGCCCGCTAGCGGGGGGGACAGATACGCAGTATTTT | CASSPLAGGTDTQYF
TRBJ1-2 | TRBD1 | once | TRBV5-4 | 15 | TGTGCCAGCAGCTTGGACAGGGGATATGACTATGGCTACACCTTC | CASSLDRGYDYGYTF
TRBJ2-7 | NA | once | TRBV28 | 13 | TGTGCCAGCTCCATAGCGGAGGACTACGAGCAGTACTTC | CASSIAEDYEQYF
TRBJ1-1 | TRBD1 | NA | TRBV30 | 15 | TGTGCCTGGAGTGTACGGGACAGGGAAGACACTGAAGCTTTCTTT | CAWSVRDREDTEAFF
TRBJ2-1 | TRBD2 | NA | TRBV5-1 | 15 | TGCGCCAGCAGCTTGGATCTAGCGGGGGAGGATGAGCAGTTCTTC | CASSLDLAGEDEQFF
TRBJ1-6 | NA | NA | TRBV6-6 | 15 | TGTGCCAGCAGTGAGGAGGGCTCCTATAATTCACCCCTCCACTTT | CASSEEGSYNSPLHF
TRBJ2-5 | TRBD2 | NA | TRBV5-1 | 15 | TGCGCCAGCAGCTTGGACCGGGGGGGCGGAAAGACCCAGTACTTC | CASSLDRGGGKTQYF
TRBJ2-7 | TRBD1 | NA | TRBV27 | 15 | TGTGCCAGCAGTGCCCAAACAGGGGGCTTCTACGAGCAGTACTTC | CASSAQTGGFYEQYF
TRBJ1-3 | NA | NA | TRBV7-2 | 14 | TGTGCCAGCAGCCGGGGAACCTCTGGAAACACCATATATTTT | CASSRGTSGNTIYF
TRBJ2-7 | TRBD1 | NA | TRBV7-2 | 15 | TGTGCCAGCAGCTCAGGGACAGGGGTAATCTACGAGCAGTACTTC | CASSSGTGVIYEQYF
TRBJ2-6 | TRBD1 | NA | TRBV29-1 | 16 | TGCAGCGTAGTGGACAGGGGTCGCTCTGGGGCCAACGTCCTGACTTTC | CSVVDRGRSGANVLTF
TRBJ1-2 | NA | NA | TRBV6-5 | 12 | TGTGCAGCCAGGGAAGCTAACTATGGCTACACCTTC | CAAREANYGYTF
TRBJ1-1 | NA | NA | TRBV6-6 | 13 | TGTGCCAGCAGTTACAAGACGGGAGGAAGGGCTTTCTTT | CASSYKTGGRAFF
TRBJ1-2 | TRBD1 | NA | TRBV19 | 13 | TGTGCCAGTTCCGCGACAGGGGACTATGGCTACACCTTC | CASSATGDYGYTF
TRBJ2-5 | TRBD2 | NA | TRBV9 | 16 | TGTGCCAGCAGCGTAGATGTAGCGGGGGGGCCCCAGACCCAGTACTTC | CASSVDVAGGPQTQYF
TRBJ2-5 | NA | NA | TRBV6-1 | 14 | TGTGCCAGCAATCTCAGGGGCGCGGGAGAGACCCAGTACTTC | CASNLRGAGETQYF
TRBJ2-2 | TRBD1 | NA | TRBV7-7 | 17 | TGTGCCAGCAGCTTATACCCCCCGGGACAGGGCACCGGGGAGCTGTTTTTT | CASSLYPPGQGTGELFF
TRBJ2-7 | TRBD2 | NA | TRBV7-9 | 15 | TGTGCCAGCAGCCCCCGACTAGCGGGTACCTACGAGCAGTACTTC | CASSPRLAGTYEQYF
TRBJ2-7 | TRBD1 | NA | TRBV28 | 14 | TGTGCCAGCAGTTCCTATGCAGGGGGCCACGAGCAGTACTTC | CASSSYAGGHEQYF
TRBJ2-3 | NA | NA | TRBV25-1 | 15 | TGTGCCAGCAGCCAGGGGACCCTTACCCCAGATACGCAGTATTTT | CASSQGTLTPDTQYF
TRBJ2-7 | NA | NA | TRBV5-8 | 16 | TGTGCCAGCAGCTTGGGGCGGGGTTGGATCTCCTACGAGCAGTACTTC | CASSLGRGWISYEQYF
TRBJ2-7 | TRBD1 | NA | TRBV7-2 | 15 | TGTGCCAGCAGCTTGTCAGGGGGCCTATCCTACGAGCAGTACTTC | CASSLSGGLSYEQYF
TRBJ2-2 | TRBD1 | NA | TRBV7-3 | 14 | TGTGCCAGCAGCCATCAGGGGGTCACCGGGGAGCTGTTTTTT | CASSHQGVTGELFF
TRBJ1-4 | TRBD1 | NA | TRBV6-5 | 15 | TGTGCCAGCAGCACTGGACAGGGAAGGTTAGAAAAACTGTTTTTT | CASSTGQGRLEKLFF
TRBJ2-5 | NA | few | TRBV7-8 | 15 | TGTGCCAGCAGCTACAGAGATGGTCTCGCGGAGACCCAGTACTTC | CASSYRDGLAETQYF